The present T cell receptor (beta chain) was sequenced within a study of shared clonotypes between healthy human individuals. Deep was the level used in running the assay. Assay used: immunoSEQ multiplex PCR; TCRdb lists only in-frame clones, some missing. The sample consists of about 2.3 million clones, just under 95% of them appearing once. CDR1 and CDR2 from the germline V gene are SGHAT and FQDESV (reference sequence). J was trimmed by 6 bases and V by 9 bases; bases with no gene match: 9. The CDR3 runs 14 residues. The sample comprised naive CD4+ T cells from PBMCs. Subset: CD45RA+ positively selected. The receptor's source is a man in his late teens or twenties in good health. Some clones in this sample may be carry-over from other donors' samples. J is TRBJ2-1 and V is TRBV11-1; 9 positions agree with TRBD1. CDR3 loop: CASSRQGGFNEQFF. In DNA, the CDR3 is TGTGCCAGTTCCCGACAGGGGGGGTTCAATGAGCAGTTCTTC.